The sample holds a few counts of the clone carrying this T cell receptor (beta chain). The second PCR ran roughly 7 to 12 cycles with a sample-barcoded 5' primer and J-beta primers. One entry per CDR3 protein, called by TCRdb with MiXCR from the 5' RACE reads. The data hold roughly 1,500,000 distinct CDR3 sequences, with about 40% observed a single time. The data were taken from a study of blood T cells in healthy people across ages. The V end lost 6 bases, the J end lost 5 bases, and 13 bases lay between the germline ends. This CDR3 is 13 amino acids long. Per germline, CDR1 LGHDT and CDR2 YNNKEL (reference sequence).

The chain carries TRBV3-1 and TRBJ1-1, with a possible D match to TRBD1 (5 bases). The material sequenced was blood. The receptor's source is a woman aged 18-30 years in good health. The DNA of the CDR3 is TGTGCCAGCAGGGAGCAGGGTATTACTGAAGCTTTCTTT. This encodes CASREQGITEAFF.